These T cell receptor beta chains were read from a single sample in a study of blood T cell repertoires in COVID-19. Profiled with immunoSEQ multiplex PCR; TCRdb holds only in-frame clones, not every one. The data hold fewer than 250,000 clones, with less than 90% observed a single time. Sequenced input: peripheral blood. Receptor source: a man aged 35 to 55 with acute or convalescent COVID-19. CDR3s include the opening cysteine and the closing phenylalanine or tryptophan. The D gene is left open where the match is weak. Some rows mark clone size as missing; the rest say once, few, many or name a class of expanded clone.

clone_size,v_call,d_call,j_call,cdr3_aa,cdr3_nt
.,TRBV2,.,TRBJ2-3,CASTQTGRADTQYF,TGTGCCAGCACACAGACAGGACGGGCAGATACGCAGTATTTT
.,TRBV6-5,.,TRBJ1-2,CASRLDTLNYGYTF,TGTGCCAGCAGGCTGGACACTCTCAACTATGGCTACACCTTC
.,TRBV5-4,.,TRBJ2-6,CASSSGLPGTNVLTF,TGTGCCAGCAGCTCCGGACTGCCGGGGACCAACGTCCTGACTTTC
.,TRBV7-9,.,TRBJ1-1,CASSLRGKGSLNTEAFF,TGTGCCAGCAGCTTAAGGGGGAAGGGGAGTTTGAACACTGAAGCTTTCTTT
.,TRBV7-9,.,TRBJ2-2,CASSIYPRGAKGTGELFF,TGTGCCAGCAGCATATACCCCCGGGGGGCGAAGGGCACCGGGGAGCTGTTTTTT
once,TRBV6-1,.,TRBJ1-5,CASSEIGVGNQPQHF,TGTGCCAGCAGTGAAATAGGGGTGGGTAATCAGCCCCAGCATTTT
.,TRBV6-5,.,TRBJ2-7,CASSAREQYF,TGTGCCAGCAGCGCCCGGGAGCAGTACTTC
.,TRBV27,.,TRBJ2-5,CASSRGSSQETQYF,TGTGCCAGCAGCCGGGGATCGAGCCAAGAGACCCAGTACTTC
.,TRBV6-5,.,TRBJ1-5,CASTSLAANQPQHF,TGTGCCAGCACCTCATTAGCAGCCAATCAGCCCCAGCATTTT
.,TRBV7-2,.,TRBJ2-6,CASSLGWAGVTGANVLTF,TGTGCCAGCAGCCTGGGGTGGGCAGGGGTTACTGGGGCCAACGTCCTGACTTTC
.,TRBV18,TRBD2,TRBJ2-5,CASSSNGGETQYF,TGTGCCAGCTCATCAAACGGGGGGGAGACCCAGTACTTC
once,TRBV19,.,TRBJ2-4,CASRSGLEDIQYF,TGTGCCAGTAGATCGGGACTCGAGGACATTCAGTACTTC
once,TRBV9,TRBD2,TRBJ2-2,CASSVGTSGVTGELFF,TGTGCCAGCAGCGTGGGGACTAGCGGGGTAACCGGGGAGCTGTTTTTT
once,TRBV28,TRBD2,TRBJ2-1,CASSSSGSTYNEQFF,TGTGCCAGCAGTTCTAGCGGGAGCACCTACAATGAGCAGTTCTTC
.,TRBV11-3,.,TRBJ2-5,CASSTTDSQETQYF,TGTGCCAGCAGCACCACGGACAGCCAAGAGACCCAGTACTTC
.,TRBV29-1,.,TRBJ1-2,CSVETRDYGYTF,TGCAGCGTTGAAACCAGGGACTATGGCTACACCTTC
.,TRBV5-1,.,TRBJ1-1,CASSGSTVNTEAFF,TGCGCCAGCAGCGGCTCAACAGTGAACACTGAAGCTTTCTTT
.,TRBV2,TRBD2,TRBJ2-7,CASTVQQRLAAYEQYF,TGTGCCAGCACAGTCCAACAGAGACTAGCGGCCTACGAGCAGTACTTC
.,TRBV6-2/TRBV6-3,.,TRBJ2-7,CASSLTGLYEQYF,TGTGCCAGCAGTCTAACGGGACTCTACGAGCAGTACTTC
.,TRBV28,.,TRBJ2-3,CARTRAASVLGADTQYF,TGTGCCAGAACGCGGGCCGCTAGCGTGTTGGGGGCAGATACGCAGTATTTT
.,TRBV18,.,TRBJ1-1,CASSPTEVWTEAFF,TGTGCCAGCTCACCGACAGAGGTTTGGACTGAAGCTTTCTTT
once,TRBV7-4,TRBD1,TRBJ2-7,CASGPTGDSYEQYF,TGTGCCAGCGGGCCGACAGGGGACTCCTACGAGCAGTACTTC
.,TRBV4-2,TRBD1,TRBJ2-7,CASSQVGTGEYEQYF,TGTGCCAGCAGCCAAGTAGGGACAGGGGAATACGAGCAGTACTTC
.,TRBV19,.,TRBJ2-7,CASSYDREAEQYF,TGTGCCAGTAGTTACGACAGGGAGGCCGAGCAGTACTTC
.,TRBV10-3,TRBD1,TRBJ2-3,CAISPQGSTDTQYF,TGTGCCATCAGTCCACAGGGGAGCACAGATACGCAGTATTTT
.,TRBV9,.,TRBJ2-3,CASSVTGDPTDTQYF,TGTGCCAGCAGCGTAACGGGAGACCCCACAGATACGCAGTATTTT
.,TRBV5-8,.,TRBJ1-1,CASSFSENTEAFF,TGTGCCAGCAGTTTTTCAGAAAACACTGAAGCTTTCTTT
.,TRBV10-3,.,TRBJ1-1,CAISDYRENTEAFF,TGTGCCATCAGTGATTACAGGGAAAACACTGAAGCTTTCTTT
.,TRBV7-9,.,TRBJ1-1,CASSSGTEAFF,TGTGCCAGCAGCTCCGGCACTGAAGCTTTCTTT
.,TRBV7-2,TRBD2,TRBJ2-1,CASSFVAGGYLNEQFF,TGTGCCAGCAGCTTCGTAGCGGGGGGTTACCTCAATGAGCAGTTCTTC
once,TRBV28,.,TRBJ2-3,CASTPRPLTSMYF,TGTGCCAGCACACCACGCCCTTTGACTAGTATGTATTTT